This TCR beta chain is drawn from a study of shared clonotypes between healthy human individuals. The study, taken as a whole, reports: A limitation of the genetic and exposure-history diversity represented arose from few donors.

Regarding this clone: Antigen specificity is unknown.

Generated by immunoSEQ multiplex PCR, the TCRdb table keeps only in-frame clones and is missing some. The sample carries around 370,000 clones, 96% recorded once. V was trimmed by 3 bases and J by 0 bases, leaving 7 bases between them. Germline CDR1 SGHDT, CDR2 YYEEEE. The CDR3 has 14 residues. Every donor, a Caucasian adult, lived in Nashville, Tennessee. This TCR derives from a man between 25 and 39 years old in good health. Sequenced sample: memory CD8+ T cells sorted from blood. Subset meaning: CD45RO+ cells pooled with CCR7-negative TemRA cells. The V and J genes are TRBV5-6 and TRBJ2-4; a weak D match, TRBD2 (6 bases). The CDR3 nucleotides read TGTGCCAGCAGCTGGAGGGTAGCCAAAAACATTCAGTACTTC. Amino acid sequence: CASSWRVAKNIQYF.